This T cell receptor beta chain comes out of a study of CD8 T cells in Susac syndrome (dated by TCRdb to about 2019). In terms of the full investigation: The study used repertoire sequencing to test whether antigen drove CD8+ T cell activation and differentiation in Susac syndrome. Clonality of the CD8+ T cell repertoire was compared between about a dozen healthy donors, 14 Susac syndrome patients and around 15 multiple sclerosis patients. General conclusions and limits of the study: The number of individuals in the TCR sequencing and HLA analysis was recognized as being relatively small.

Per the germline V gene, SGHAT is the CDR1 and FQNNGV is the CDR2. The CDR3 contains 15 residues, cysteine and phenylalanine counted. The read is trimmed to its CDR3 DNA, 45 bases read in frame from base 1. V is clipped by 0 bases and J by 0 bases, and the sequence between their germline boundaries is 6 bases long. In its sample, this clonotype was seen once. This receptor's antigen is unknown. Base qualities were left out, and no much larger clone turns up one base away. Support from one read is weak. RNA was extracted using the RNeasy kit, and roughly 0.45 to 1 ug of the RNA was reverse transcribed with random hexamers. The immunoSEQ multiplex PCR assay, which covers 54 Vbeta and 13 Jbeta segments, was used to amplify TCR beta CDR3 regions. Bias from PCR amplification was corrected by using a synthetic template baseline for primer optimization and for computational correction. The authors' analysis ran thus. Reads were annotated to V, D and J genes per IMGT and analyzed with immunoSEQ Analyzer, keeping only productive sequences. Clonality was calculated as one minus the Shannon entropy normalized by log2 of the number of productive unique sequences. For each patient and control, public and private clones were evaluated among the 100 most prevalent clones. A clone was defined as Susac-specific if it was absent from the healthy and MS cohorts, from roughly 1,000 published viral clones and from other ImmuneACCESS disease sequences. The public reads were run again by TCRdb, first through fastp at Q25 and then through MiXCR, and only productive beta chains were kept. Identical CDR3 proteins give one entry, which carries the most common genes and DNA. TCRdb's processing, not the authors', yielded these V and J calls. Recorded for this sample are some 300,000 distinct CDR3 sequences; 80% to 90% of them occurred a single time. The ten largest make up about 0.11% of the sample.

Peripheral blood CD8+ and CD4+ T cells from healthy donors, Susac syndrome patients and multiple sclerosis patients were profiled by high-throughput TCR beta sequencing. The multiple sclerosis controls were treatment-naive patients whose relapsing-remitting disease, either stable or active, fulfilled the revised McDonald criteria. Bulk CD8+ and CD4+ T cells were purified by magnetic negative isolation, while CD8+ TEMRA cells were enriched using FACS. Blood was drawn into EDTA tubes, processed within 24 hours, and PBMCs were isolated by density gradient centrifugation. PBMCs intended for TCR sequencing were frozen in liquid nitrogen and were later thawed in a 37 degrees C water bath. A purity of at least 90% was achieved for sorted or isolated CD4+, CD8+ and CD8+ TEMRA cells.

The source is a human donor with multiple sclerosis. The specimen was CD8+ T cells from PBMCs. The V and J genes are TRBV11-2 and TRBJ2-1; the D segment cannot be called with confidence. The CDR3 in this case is CASSLDASSYNEQFF. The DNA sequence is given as TGTGCCAGCAGCTTAGACGCGAGCTCCTACAATGAGCAGTTCTTC.